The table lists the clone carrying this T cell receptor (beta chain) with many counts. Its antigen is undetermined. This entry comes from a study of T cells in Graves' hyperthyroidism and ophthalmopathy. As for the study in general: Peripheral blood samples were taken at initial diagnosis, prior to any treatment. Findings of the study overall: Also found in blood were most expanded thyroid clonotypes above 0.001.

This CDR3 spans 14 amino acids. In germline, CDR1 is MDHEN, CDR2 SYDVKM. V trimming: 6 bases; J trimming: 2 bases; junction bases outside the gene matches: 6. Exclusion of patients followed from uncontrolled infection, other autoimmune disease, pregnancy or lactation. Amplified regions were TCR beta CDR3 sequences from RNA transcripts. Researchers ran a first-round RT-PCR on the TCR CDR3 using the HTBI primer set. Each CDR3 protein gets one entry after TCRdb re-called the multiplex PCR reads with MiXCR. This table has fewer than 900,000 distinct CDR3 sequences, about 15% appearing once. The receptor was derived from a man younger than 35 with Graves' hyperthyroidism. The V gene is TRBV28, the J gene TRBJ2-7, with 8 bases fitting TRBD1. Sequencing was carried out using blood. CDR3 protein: CASSAGQATYEQYF. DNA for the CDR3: TGTGCCAGCAGCGCGGGACAGGCTACCTACGAGCAGTACTTC. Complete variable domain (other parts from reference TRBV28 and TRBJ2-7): DVKVTQSSRYLVKRTGEKVFLECVQDMDHENMFWYRQDPGLGLRLIYFSYDVKMKEKGDIPEGYSVSREKKERFSLILESASTNQTSMYLCASSAGQATYEQYFGPGTRLTVT.